The 3 T cell receptor beta chains below come from one sample, sequenced in a study of tumor-infiltrating lymphocytes in primary liver carcinoma. Germline DNA was also extracted, while the blood RNA originated from unsorted whole blood. TCR beta cDNA came from about 470 ng total RNA, primed with a constant-region primer. Libraries for TCR beta were built through three nested multiplex PCR rounds, which together made up a slightly modified ARM-PCR procedure. TRBV1-TRBV30 forward and Cbeta reverse primers drove the first two approximately 11-cycle rounds. TCRdb re-called the multiplex PCR reads with MiXCR, one entry per CDR3 protein. The sample gives some 320,000 distinct CDR3 sequences, 50% to 70% of which show up once; 9% is in the top ten. The sample comprised peripheral blood. The source of these receptors is a man aged 35 to 55 with primary liver carcinoma and hepatitis B virus infection.

This clonotype came up many times. The rearrangement links TRBV12-5 to TRBJ1-1, with 8 bases matching TRBD1. The CDR3 contains 16 residues. Trimming removed 3 bases from V and 2 bases from J; junction bases left unmatched: 8. Looked up from germline, CDR1 is LGHNT and CDR2 is FRNRAP. The DNA for the CDR3 is TGTGCTAGTGGTTTTGTTGCAGGGGGCGTAAACACTGAAGCTTTCTTT. Protein: CASGFVAGGVNTEAFF.

About this clonotype itself: A read error may be the cause here, since a much bigger clone is one base away. V usage is TRBV4-1 and J usage is TRBJ2-5, with TRBD2 identical over 7 bases. The CDR3 consists of 17 residues. After removal of 0 bases from V and 1 base from J, the junction contained 8 bases not matched to a gene. Looked up from germline, CDR1 is MGHRA and CDR2 is YSYEKL. The CDR3 loop is CASSQDPQTGGQETQYF. The CDR3 nucleotides read TGCGCCAGCAGCCAAGATCCCCAGACGGGGGGCCAAGAGACCCAGTACTTC.

The chain couples TRBV6-6 to TRBJ1-1; no firm D call. The CDR3 sequence is 15 residues long. Germline V lookup: CDR1 MNHNY, CDR2 SVGAGI (reference sequence). The V and J ends lost 2 bases and 1 base respectively, with 11 bases between them. DNA of the CDR3: TGTGCCAGCAGTTACCCAACCACCGCGAACACTGAAGCTTTCTTT. Its protein is CASSYPTTANTEAFF.